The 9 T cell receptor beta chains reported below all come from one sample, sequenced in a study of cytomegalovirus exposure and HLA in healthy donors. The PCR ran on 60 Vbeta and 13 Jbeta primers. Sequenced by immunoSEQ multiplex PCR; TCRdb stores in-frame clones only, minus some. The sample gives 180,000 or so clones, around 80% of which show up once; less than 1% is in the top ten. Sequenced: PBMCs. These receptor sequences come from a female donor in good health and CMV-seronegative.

CDR3 coding DNA: TGTGCCAGCAGTGGTTTTGGAGGGACCGGCCTCACAGATACGCAGTATTTT. Its translation: CASSGFGGTGLTDTQYF. V gene TRBV2 combines with J gene TRBJ2-3; TRBD2 might be the D (6 bases). V was pared by 4 bases and J by 2 bases, with 19 bases between. Germline CDR1 and CDR2: SNHLY and FYNNEI. This CDR3 is 17 amino acids long.

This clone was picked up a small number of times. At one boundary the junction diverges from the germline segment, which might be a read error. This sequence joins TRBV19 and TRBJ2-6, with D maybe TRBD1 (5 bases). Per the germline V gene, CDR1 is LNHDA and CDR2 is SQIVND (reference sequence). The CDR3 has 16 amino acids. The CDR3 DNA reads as TGTGCCAGTAGTATACTTACGGGCTCTGGGGCCAACGGCCTGACTTTC. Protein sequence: CASSILTGSGANGLTF.

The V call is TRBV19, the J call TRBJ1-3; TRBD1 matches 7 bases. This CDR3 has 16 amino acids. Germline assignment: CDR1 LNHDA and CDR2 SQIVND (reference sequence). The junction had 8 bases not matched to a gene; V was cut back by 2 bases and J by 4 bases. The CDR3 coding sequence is TGTGCCAGTAGTATATTCCCGACAGGGACGGGAAACACCATATATTTT. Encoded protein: CASSIFPTGTGNTIYF.

Here the CDR3 DNA reads TGTGCCAGTAGTTTCGGGGGTCAGCCCCAGCATTTT. Translating it yields CASSFGGQPQHF. The rearrangement links TRBV19 to TRBJ1-5; a weak D match, TRBD1 (5 bases). Germline values: CDR1 LNHDA, CDR2 SQIVND (reference sequence). The germline V and J ends were trimmed by 5 bases and 6 bases, with 8 bases remaining between them. This CDR3 comprises 12 residues.

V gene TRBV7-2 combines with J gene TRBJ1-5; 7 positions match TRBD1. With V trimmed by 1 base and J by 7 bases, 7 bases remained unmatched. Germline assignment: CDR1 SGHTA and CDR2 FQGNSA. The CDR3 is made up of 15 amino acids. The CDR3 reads CASSLVWQGVQPQHF. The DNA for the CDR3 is TGTGCCAGCAGCTTAGTCTGGCAGGGGGTACAGCCCCAGCATTTT.

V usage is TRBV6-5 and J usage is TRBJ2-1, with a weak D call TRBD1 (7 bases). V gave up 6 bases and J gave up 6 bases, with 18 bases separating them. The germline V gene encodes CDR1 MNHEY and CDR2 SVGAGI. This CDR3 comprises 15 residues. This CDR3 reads CASSQGDFPPNEQFF. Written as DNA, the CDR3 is TGTGCCAGCAGCCAGGGGGACTTTCCCCCCAATGAGCAGTTCTTC.

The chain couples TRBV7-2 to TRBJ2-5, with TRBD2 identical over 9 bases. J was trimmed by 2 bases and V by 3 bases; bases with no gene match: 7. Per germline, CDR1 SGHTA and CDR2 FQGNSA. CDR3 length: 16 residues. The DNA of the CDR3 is TGTGCCAGCAGCTTTCAGAGCGGGGGGATTCAAGAGACCCAGTACTTC. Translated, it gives CASSFQSGGIQETQYF.

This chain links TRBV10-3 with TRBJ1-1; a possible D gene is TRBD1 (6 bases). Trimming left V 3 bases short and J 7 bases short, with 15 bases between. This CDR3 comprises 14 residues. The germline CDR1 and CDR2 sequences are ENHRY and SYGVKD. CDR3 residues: CAISEGGGFLEAFF. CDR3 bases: TGTGCCATCAGTGAAGGGGGTGGTTTCCTTGAAGCTTTCTTT.

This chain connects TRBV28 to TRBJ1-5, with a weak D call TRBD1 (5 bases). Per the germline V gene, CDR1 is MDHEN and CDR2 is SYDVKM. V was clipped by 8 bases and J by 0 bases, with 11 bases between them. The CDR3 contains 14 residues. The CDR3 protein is CASWGGYSNQPQHF. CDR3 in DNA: TGTGCCAGCTGGGGGGGTTATAGCAATCAGCCCCAGCATTTT.